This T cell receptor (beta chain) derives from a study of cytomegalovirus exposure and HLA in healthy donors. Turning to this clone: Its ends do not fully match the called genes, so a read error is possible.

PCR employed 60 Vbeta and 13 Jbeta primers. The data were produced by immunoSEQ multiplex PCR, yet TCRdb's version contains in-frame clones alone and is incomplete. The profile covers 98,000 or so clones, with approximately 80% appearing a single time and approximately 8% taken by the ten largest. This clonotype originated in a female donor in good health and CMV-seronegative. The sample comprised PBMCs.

CDR3 region: CASSLGGTTEKLFF. In nucleotides, the CDR3 is TGTGCCAGCAGCTTGGGAGGGACTACTGAAAAACTGTTTTTT. The chain recombines TRBV5-5 with TRBJ1-4, with D possibly TRBD1 on 5 matching bases. Germline V gene lookup returns CDR1 SGHKS and CDR2 YYEKEE (reference sequence). CDR3 size: 14 residues.